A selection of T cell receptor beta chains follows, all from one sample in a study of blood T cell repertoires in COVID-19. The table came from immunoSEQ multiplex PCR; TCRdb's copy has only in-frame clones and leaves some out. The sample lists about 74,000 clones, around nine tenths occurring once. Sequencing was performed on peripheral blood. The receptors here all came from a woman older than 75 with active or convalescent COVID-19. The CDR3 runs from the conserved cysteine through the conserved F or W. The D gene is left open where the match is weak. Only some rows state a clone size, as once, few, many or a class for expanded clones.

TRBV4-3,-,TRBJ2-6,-,TGCGCCAGCAGCCAAGAAGAGGGTGGGGCCAACGTCCTGACTTTC,CASSQEEGGANVLTF
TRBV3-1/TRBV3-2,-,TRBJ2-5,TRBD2,TGTGCCAGCAGCCAAGCGGCTAGCGGGGGGGGAGAGACCCAGTACTTC,CASSQAASGGGETQYF
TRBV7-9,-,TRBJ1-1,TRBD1,TGTGCCAGCAGTTCGGGACAGTTACTTGAAGCTTTCTTT,CASSSGQLLEAFF
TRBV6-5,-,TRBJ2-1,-,TGTGCCAGCAGTCGAGAGGCCTACAATGAGCAGTTCTTC,CASSREAYNEQFF
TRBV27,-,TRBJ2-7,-,TGTGCCAGCAGTTTAGGAGGGGGGGACTACGAGCAGTACTTC,CASSLGGGDYEQYF
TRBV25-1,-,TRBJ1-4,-,TGTGCCAGCAGTGAACCGGGAGAGGGACGAAAACTGTTTTTT,CASSEPGEGRKLFF
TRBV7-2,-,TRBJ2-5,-,TGTGCCAGCAGCTTTTTGGCCGGTTCTGGACTACTTAGTTCGGAGACCCAGTACTTC,CASSFLAGSGLLSSETQYF
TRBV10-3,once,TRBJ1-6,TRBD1,TGTGCCACGATACGGGACAGGGGTAATTCACCCCTCCACTTT,CATIRDRGNSPLHF
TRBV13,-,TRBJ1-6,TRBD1,TGTGCCAGCAGCTTACGGGACAGGAATTCACCCCTCCACTTT,CASSLRDRNSPLHF
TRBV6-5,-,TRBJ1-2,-,TGTGTGACCTCACCCACGTCGGGTATCTATGGCTACACCTTC,CVTSPTSGIYGYTF
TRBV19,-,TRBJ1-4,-,TGTGCCAGTAGTATAGACAGGTTTGAAAAACTGTTTTTT,CASSIDRFEKLFF
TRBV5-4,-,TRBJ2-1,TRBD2,TGTGCCAGCAGCTCAGGACTAGCGGGGGGGTTCTTC,CASSSGLAGGFF
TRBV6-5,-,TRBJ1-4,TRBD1,TGTGCCAGCAGTAGTCGACAGGGGGGTGAAAAACTGTTTTTT,CASSSRQGGEKLFF
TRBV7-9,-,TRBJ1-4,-,TGTGCCAGCAGCCCGTTCGAGCGCAGGGCGTATGAAAAACTGTTTTTT,CASSPFERRAYEKLFF
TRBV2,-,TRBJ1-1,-,TGTGCCAGCAGTGAAATGGCAGTTGCGAACACTGAAGCTTTCTTT,CASSEMAVANTEAFF
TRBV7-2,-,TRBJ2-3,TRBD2,TGTGCCAGCAGCGTAGTGGGACTAGCTTCCACAGATACGCAGTATTTT,CASSVVGLASTDTQYF
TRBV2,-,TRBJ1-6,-,TGTGCCAGCAGGGCTAATTCACCCCTCCACTTT,CASRANSPLHF
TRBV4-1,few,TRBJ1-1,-,TGCGCCAGCAGCCAAGAATCGGTCAAAAACACTGAAGCTTTCTTT,CASSQESVKNTEAFF
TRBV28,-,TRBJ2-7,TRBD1,TGTGCCAGCAGTGATGACAGGGGGATTTTCTACGAGCAGTACTTC,CASSDDRGIFYEQYF